The entry below describes one TCR beta chain. What it recognizes is unknown. The record originates from a study of T cell repertoires in cytomegalovirus infection. Study background: Recently identified HLA-C-restricted and well-studied HLA-B-restricted CMV epitopes were used. Study-wide results and limits: Clonotype analysis showed dominance of the ex vivo response by HLA-C-restricted CMV-specific TCR beta clonotypes.

With 3 bases removed from V and 9 bases from J, the gap between germline ends came to 9 bases. Germline V gene data show CDR1 as SGHVS and CDR2 as FNYEAQ. The CDR3 has 12 amino acids. From the reads, TCRdb called clonotypes with MiXCR, one entry per CDR3 protein. The data show about 830,000 distinct CDR3 sequences, 32% seen once. This chain links TRBV7-6 with TRBJ2-1; a possible D gene is TRBD1 (6 bases). Sequences were derived from cultured CD8+ T cells from PBMCs, sampled from culture after CMV antigen stimulation. The receptor comes from a human donor in good health (CMV status not recorded). Some clones in this sample may be carry-over from other donors' samples. The CDR3 DNA is TGTGCCAGCAGCTTTGAAGGGGGTGAGCAGTTCTTC. Its translation: CASSFEGGEQFF. Full variable domain (missing parts from reference TRBV7-6 and TRBJ2-1): GAGVSQSPRYKVTKRGQDVALRCDPISGHVSLYWYRQALGQGPEFLTYFNYEAQQDKSGLPNDRFSAERPEGSISTLTIQRTEQRDSAMYRCASSFEGGEQFFGPGTRLTVL.